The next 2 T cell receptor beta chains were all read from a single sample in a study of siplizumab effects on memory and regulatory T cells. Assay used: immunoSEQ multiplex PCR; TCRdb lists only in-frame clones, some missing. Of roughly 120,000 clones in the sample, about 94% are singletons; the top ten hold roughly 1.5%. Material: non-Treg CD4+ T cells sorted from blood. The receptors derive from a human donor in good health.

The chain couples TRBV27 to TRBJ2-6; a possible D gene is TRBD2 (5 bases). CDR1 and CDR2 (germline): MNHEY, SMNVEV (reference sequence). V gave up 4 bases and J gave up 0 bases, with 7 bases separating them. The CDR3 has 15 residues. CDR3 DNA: TGTGCCAGCAGTTGGGAGAGCTCTGGGGCCAACGTCCTGACTTTC. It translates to CASSWESSGANVLTF.

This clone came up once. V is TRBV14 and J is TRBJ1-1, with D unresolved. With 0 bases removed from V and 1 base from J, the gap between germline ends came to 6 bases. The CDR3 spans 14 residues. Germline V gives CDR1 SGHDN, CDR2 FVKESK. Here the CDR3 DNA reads TGTGCCAGCAGCCAAGACCGAGGGAACACTGAAGCTTTCTTT. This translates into CASSQDRGNTEAFF.